This T cell receptor beta chain comes out of a study of blood T cell repertoires in COVID-19. Overall study context: Italy, Spain and the United States were the sources of the convalescent and acute COVID-19 samples.

In the original workflow: Estimated nucleated cell counts came from reference gene primer amplification. The data were produced by immunoSEQ multiplex PCR, yet TCRdb's version contains in-frame clones alone and is incomplete. V and J calls plus clone size are reproduced from that table; the DNA served to infer D and trimming. The data show around 340,000 clones, with roughly nine tenths seen just once and 3.9% held by the top ten. The CDR3 spans 17 residues. The junction had 10 bases not matched to a gene; V was cut back by 4 bases and J by 1 base. The germline V gene has CDR1 SGHRS and CDR2 YFSETQ. Sequencing was performed on peripheral blood. The chain employs TRBV5-1 and TRBJ2-7; 11 bases map to TRBD2. The clonotype was recovered from a woman aged 55-75 years with COVID-19, enrolled during active disease. The CDR3 is CASSPLTSGGQSYEQYF. The CDR3 nucleotides are TGCGCCAGCAGCCCACTTACTAGCGGGGGACAATCCTACGAGCAGTACTTC.